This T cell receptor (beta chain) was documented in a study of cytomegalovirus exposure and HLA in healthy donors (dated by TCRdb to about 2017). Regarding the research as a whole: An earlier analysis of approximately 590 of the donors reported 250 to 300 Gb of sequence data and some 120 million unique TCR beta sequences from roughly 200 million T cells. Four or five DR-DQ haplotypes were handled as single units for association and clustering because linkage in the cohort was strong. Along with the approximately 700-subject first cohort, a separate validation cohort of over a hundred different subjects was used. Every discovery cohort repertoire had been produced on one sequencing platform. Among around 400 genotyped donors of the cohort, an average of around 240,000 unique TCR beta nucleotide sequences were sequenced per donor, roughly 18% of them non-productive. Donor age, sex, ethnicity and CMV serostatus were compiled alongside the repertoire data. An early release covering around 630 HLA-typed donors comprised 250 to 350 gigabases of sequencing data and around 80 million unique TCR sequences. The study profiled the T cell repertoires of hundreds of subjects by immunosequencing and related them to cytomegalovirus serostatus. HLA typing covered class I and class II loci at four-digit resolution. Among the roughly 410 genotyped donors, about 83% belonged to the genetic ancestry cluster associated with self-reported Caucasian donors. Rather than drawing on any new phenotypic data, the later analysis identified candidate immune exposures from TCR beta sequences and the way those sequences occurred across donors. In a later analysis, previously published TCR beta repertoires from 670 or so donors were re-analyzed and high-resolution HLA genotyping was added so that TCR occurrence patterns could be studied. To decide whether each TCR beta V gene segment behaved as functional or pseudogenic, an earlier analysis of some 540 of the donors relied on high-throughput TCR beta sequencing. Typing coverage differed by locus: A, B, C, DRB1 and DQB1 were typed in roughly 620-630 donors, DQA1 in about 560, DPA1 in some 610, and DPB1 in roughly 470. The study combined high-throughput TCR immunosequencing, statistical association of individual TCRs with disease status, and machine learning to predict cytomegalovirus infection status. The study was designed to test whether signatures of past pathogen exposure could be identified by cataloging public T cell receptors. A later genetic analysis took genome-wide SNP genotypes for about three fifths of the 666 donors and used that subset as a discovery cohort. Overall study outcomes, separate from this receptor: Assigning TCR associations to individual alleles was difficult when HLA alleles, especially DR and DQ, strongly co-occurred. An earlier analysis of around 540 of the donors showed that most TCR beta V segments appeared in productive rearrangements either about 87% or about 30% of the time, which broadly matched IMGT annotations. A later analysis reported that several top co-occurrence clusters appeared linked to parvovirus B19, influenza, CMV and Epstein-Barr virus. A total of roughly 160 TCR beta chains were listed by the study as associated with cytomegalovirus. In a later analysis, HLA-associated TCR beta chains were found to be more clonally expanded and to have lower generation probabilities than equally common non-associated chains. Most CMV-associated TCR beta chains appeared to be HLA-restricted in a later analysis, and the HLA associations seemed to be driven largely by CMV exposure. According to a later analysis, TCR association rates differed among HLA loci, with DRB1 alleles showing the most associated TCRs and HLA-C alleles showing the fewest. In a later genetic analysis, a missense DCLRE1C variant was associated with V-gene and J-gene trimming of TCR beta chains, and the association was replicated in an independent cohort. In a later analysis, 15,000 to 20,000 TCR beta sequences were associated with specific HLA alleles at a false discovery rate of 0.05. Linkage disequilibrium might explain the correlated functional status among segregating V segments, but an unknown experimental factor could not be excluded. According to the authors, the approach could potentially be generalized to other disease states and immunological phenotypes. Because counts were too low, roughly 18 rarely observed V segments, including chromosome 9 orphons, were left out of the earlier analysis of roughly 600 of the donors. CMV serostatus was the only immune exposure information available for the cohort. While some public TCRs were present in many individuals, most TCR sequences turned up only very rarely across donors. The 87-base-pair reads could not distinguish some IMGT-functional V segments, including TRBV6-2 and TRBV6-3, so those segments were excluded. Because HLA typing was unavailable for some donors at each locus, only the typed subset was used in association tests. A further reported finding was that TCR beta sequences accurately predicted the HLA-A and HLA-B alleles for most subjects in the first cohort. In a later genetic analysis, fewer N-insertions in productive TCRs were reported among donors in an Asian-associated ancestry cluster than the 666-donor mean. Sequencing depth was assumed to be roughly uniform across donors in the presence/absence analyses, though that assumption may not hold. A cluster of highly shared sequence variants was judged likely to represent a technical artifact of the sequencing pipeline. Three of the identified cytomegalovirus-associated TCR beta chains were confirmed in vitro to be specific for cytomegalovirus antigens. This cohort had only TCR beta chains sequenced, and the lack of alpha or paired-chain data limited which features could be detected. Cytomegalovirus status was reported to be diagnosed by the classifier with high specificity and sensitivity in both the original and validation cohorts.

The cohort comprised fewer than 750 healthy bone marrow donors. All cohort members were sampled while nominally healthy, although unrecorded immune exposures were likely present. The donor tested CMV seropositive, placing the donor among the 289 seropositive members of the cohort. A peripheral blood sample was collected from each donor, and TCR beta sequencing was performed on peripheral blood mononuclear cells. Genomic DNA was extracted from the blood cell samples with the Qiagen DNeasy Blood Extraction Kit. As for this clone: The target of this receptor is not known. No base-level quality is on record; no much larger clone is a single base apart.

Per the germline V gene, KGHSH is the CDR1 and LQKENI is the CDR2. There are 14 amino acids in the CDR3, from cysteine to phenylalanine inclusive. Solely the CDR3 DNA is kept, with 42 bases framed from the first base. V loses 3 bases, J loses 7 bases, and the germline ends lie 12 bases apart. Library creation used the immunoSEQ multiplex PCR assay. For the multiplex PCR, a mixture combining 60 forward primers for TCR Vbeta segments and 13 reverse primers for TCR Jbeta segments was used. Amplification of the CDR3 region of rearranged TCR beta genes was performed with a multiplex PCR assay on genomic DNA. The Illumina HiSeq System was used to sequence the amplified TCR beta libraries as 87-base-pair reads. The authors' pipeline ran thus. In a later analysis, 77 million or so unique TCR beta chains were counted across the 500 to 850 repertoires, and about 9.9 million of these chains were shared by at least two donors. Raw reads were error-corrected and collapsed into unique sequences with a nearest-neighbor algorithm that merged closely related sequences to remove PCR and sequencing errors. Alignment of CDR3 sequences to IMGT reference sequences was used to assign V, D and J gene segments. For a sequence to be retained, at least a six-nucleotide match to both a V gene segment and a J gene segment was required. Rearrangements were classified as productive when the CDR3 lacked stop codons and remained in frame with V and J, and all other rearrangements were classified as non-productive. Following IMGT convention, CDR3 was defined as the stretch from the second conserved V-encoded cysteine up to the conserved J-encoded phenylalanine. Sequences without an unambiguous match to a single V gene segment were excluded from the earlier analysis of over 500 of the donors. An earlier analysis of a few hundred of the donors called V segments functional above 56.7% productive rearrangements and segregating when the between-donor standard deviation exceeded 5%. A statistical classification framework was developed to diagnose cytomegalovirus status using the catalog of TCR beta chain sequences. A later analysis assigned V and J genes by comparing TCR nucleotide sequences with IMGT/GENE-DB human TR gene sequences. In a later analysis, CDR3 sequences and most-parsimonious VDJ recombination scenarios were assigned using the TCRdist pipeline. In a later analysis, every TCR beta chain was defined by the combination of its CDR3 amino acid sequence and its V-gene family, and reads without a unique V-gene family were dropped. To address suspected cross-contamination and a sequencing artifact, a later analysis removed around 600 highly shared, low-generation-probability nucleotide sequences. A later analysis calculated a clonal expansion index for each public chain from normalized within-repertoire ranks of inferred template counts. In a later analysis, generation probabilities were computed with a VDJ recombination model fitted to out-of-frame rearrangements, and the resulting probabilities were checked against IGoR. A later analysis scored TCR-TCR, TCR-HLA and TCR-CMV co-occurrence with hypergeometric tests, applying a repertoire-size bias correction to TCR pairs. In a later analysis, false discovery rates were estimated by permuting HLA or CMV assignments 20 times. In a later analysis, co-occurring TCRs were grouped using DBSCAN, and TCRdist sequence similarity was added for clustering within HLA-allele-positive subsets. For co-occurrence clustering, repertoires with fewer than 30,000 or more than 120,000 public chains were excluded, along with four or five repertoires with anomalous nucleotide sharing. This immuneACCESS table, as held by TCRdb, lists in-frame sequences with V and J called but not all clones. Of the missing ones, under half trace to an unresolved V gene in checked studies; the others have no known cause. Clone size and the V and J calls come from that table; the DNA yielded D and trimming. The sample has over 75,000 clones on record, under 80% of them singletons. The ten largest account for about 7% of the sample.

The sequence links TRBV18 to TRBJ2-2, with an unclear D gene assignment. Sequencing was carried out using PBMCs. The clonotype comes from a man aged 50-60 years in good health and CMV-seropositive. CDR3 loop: CASSPRGLSGELFF. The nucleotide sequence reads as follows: TGTGCCAGCTCACCTCGCGGCTTGAGCGGGGAGCTGTTTTTT.